Below, 13 T cell receptor beta chains from the same sample are listed, as sequenced in a study of T cell responses to AZD1222 COVID-19 vaccine. Sequencing was performed with immunoSEQ multiplex PCR; in TCRdb, only in-frame clones are kept and a portion is missing. The table shows about 34,000 clones, with approximately 78% occurring only once. The material sequenced was peripheral blood, taken 28 days after the second AZD1222 dose. These receptors originate from an adult who received the AZD1222 COVID-19 vaccine.

J is TRBJ2-7 and V is TRBV28; D ambiguous. CDR3 size: 13 residues. The germline V gene encodes CDR1 MDHEN and CDR2 SYDVKM. Trimming pared 5 bases from V and 4 bases from J, leaving 12 bases between. The CDR3 reads CASSPPSTYEQYF. The CDR3 DNA follows: TGTGCCAGCAGTCCCCCATCCACGTACGAGCAGTACTTC.

V and J are TRBV6-5 and TRBJ2-5; D unresolved. The CDR3 extends over 12 amino acids. Germline V lookup: CDR1 MNHEY, CDR2 SVGAGI. V was cut by 3 bases and J by 5 bases, with 7 bases left in between. Here the CDR3 reads CASSYSGETQYF. The CDR3 bases are TGTGCCAGCAGTTATTCCGGGGAGACCCAGTACTTC.

The chain joins TRBV12-3 or TRBV12-4 to TRBJ1-1; D is possibly TRBD1 (5 bases). Trimming shortened V by 2 bases and J by 3 bases, and 7 bases separated the two germline ends. CDR3 length: 13 amino acids. The CDR3 bases are TGTGCCAGCAGTTTAATCAGGGACACTGAAGCTTTCTTT. Translated: CASSLIRDTEAFF.

This sequence joins TRBV10-2 and TRBJ2-5; TRBD2 matches at 13 bases. The CDR3 spans 14 residues. V was pared by 6 bases and J by 5 bases, with 3 bases of the junction left unmatched. Germline-derived CDR1 and CDR2 are WSHSY and SAAADI. In DNA, the CDR3 is TGCGCCAGCAGGACTAGCGGGGGGCGGGAGACCCAGTACTTC. Amino acid sequence: CASRTSGGRETQYF.

This clone came up once. The J gene is TRBJ1-4, the V gene TRBV30; D ambiguous. Germline V gene lookup returns CDR1 GTSNPN and CDR2 SVGIG (reference sequence). Trimming stripped 4 bases from V and 1 base from J, with 10 bases between. The CDR3 totals 14 residues. The CDR3 is CAWTASVTNEKLFF. As DNA, the CDR3 is TGTGCCTGGACTGCCTCGGTAACTAATGAAAAACTGTTTTTT. The full variable domain, completed using reference TRBV30 and TRBJ1-4, is SQTIHQWPATLVQPVGSPLSLECTVEGTSNPNLYWYRQAAGRGLQLLFYSVGIGQISSEVPQNLSASRPQDRQFILSSKKLLLSDSGFYLCAWTASVTNEKLFFGSGTQLSVL.

The V call is TRBV5-1, the J call TRBJ2-3; a possible D gene is TRBD1 (5 bases). Germline values: CDR1 SGHRS, CDR2 YFSETQ. CDR3 length: 18 residues. With 0 bases removed from V and 3 bases from J, the gap between germline ends came to 20 bases. In nucleotides, the CDR3 is TGCGCCAGCAGCTTGGGGGATGTGGGGCGCAAAGGAACAGATACGCAGTATTTT. It encodes CASSLGDVGRKGTDTQYF.

This clone was detected once. The chain employs TRBV5-4 and TRBJ2-4, with D perhaps TRBD2 (5 bases). The CDR3 contains 14 residues. Germline V CDR1 and CDR2: SGHNT, YYREEE (reference sequence). Trimming took 3 bases from V and 0 from J, leaving 7 bases between them. CDR3 loop: CASSSGLAKNIQYF. The CDR3 DNA reads TGTGCCAGCAGCTCTGGACTAGCCAAAAACATTCAGTACTTC.

The genes are TRBV9 and TRBJ1-2; 10 bases are shared with TRBD1. The CDR3 consists of 20 residues. CDR1 SGDLS and CDR2 YYNGEE come from the germline V gene. Trimming removed 3 bases from V and 0 bases from J; junction bases left unmatched: 17. Here the CDR3 reads CASSGQGAKGWLLSNYGYTF. In nucleotides, the CDR3 is TGTGCCAGCAGCGGACAGGGGGCTAAGGGGTGGCTGCTATCTAACTATGGCTACACCTTC.

The chain links TRBV7-2 to TRBJ2-5, with 8 bases lining up with TRBD2. V shed 2 bases, J shed 5 bases, and the junction held 7 bases outside the gene matches. In germline, CDR1 is SGHTA, CDR2 FQGNSA. This CDR3 spans 15 amino acids. The CDR3 loop reads CASSLPTSGVETQYF. CDR3 nucleotides: TGTGCCAGCAGCTTACCAACTAGCGGAGTCGAGACCCAGTACTTC.

The chain recombines TRBV7-3 with TRBJ2-2, with TRBD2 identical over 10 bases. The CDR3 has 16 residues. V lost 4 bases, J lost 6 bases, and 8 bases stayed unmatched. CDR1 is SGHTA, CDR2 FQGTGA, per germline. Written as DNA, the CDR3 is TGTGCCAGCAGCTCAACCGGGACTAGCGTTCCCGGGGAGCTGTTTTTT. Encoded protein: CASSSTGTSVPGELFF.

This clone came up once. The CDR3 region is CASMPFGSRLGNQPQHF. DNA for the CDR3: TGTGCCAGTATGCCGTTTGGCTCCCGGCTAGGCAATCAGCCCCAGCATTTT. The chain links TRBV19 to TRBJ1-5; unclear D gene. The CDR3 runs 17 residues. Germline V lookup: CDR1 LNHDA, CDR2 SQIVND (reference sequence). V was trimmed by 7 bases and J by 2 bases, leaving 21 bases between them.

The chain recombines TRBV19 with TRBJ1-5; unclear D gene. The V and J ends lost 8 bases and 1 base respectively, with 9 bases between them. The CDR3 length is 13 residues. Germline CDR1 LNHDA, CDR2 SQIVND (reference sequence). The CDR3 region has the DNA TGTGCCAGTTTAGCGGGGAGCAATCAGCCCCAGCATTTT. Encoded protein: CASLAGSNQPQHF.

The genes are TRBV19 and TRBJ2-3; 9 bases fit TRBD2. This CDR3 is built from 15 residues. V lost 7 bases, J lost 3 bases, and 8 bases stayed unmatched. Germline V CDR1 and CDR2: LNHDA, SQIVND (reference sequence). The CDR3 loop is CASTNSGGTTDTQYF. The CDR3 region has the DNA TGTGCCAGTACCAATAGCGGGGGAACTACAGATACGCAGTATTTT.